The present T cell receptor beta chain was sequenced within a study of cytomegalovirus exposure and HLA in healthy donors. General study points: Testing in vitro showed a few CMV-associated chains specific for CMV antigens. Later, an analysis found that TCR clusters from the first cohort tended to co-occur in the approximately 130 validation repertoires.

Profiled with immunoSEQ multiplex PCR; TCRdb holds only in-frame clones, not every one. The data hold some 88,000 clones, with roughly 96% observed a single time. For this clone: Its matching antigen is unknown.

Separation from the approximately 660-subject first cohort characterized the roughly 120-subject validation cohort, to which the donors belonged. V was clipped by 3 bases and J by 6 bases; unmatched bases: 5. Germline V CDR1 and CDR2: LNHNV, YYDKDF (reference sequence). CDR3 length equals 14 residues. This rearrangement joins TRBV15 to TRBJ1-5; 7 nucleotides match TRBD1. The clonotype comes from a man younger than 35 in good health and CMV-seronegative. Sequenced input: PBMCs. CDR3 protein: CATSSNRGSQPQHF. The CDR3 nucleotides are TGTGCCACCAGCAGTAACAGGGGAAGTCAGCCCCAGCATTTT.